This T cell receptor beta chain emerged from a study of blood T cells in healthy people across ages. With respect to this clonotype: The antigen is not known.

Trimming shortened V by 3 bases and J by 5 bases, and 14 bases separated the two germline ends. CDR1 is DFQATT and CDR2 is SNEGSKA in the germline V gene (reference sequence). This CDR3 comprises 14 residues. The study's findings and limits: When one million T cells were used, diversity estimates were thought to be underestimates.

A J-beta primer mix and a sample-barcoded 5' primer were used in a second PCR of roughly 6 to 12 cycles. MiXCR, run by TCRdb on the 5' RACE reads, gives a single entry per CDR3 protein. The sample yields over 600,000 distinct CDR3 sequences, around 41% seen once. The sequenced sample consisted of blood. This clonotype was sampled from a man aged 80 or over in good health. The V gene is TRBV20-1, the J gene TRBJ2-1, with D perhaps TRBD2 (5 bases). The DNA for the CDR3 is TGCAGTGCTAGGGCCACTACTAGAAACAATGAGCAGTTCTTC. It translates to CSARATTRNNEQFF.